This T cell receptor beta chain was documented in a study of CD8 T cells in ankylosing spondylitis. Germline lookup yields CDR1 ENHRY and CDR2 SYGVKD. CDR3 length: 16 amino acids. The V gene lost 1 base and the J gene lost 0 bases, with 13 bases spanning the gap. The study's findings and limits: Reportedly, significant enrichment of disease-linked clones occurred in matched ankylosing spondylitis synovial fluid.

This clonotype was seen a few times. Its antigen remains unknown. TCRdb re-analysed the 5' RACE reads in MiXCR, keeping a single row per CDR3 protein. Of 250,000 or so distinct CDR3 sequences listed, approximately 24% were seen once; the top ten hold 0.5% to 0.65%. This receptor was obtained from a male donor with ankylosing spondylitis or in good health (not recorded which). V is TRBV10-3 and J is TRBJ2-7, with D possibly matching TRBD1 (5 bases). The material sequenced was blood, either unsorted or a sorted T cell fraction (not recorded which). The DNA of the CDR3 is TGTGCCATCAGTGAGTTTTCAGGGCTCTACTCCTACGAGCAGTACTTC. Translating it yields CAISEFSGLYSYEQYF.